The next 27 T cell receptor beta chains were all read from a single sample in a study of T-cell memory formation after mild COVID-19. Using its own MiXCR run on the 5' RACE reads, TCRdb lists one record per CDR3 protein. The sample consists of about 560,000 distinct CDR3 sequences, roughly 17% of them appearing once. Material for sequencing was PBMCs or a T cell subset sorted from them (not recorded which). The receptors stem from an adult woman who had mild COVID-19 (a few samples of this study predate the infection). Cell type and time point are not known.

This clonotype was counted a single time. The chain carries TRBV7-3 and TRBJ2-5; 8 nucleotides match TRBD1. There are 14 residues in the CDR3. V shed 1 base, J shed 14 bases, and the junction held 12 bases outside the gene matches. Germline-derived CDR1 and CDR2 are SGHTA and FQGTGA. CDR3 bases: TGTGCCAGCAGCTTAAGTGCAGGGGGCGCGCACATATACTTC. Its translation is CASSLSAGGAHIYF.

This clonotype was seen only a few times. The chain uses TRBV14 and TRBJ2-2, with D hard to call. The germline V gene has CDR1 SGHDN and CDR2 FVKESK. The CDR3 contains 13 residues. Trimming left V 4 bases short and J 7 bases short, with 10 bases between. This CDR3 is CASSPGRSGELFF. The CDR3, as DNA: TGTGCCAGCAGCCCGGGTCGGAGCGGGGAGCTGTTTTTT.

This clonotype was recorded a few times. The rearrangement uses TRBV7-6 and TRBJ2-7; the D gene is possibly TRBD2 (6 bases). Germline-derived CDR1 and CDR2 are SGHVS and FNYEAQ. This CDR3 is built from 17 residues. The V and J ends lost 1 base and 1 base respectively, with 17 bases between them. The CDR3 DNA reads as TGTGCCAGCAGCTTAGGCTTAGCAGGAGGGGTTTCCTACGAGCAGTACTTC. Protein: CASSLGLAGGVSYEQYF.

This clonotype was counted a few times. The CDR3 DNA reads TGTGCCAGCAGACGGACAGAGGCCTCGGCTGGCTACACCTTC. Protein product: CASRRTEASAGYTF. The chain has TRBV6-2 or TRBV6-3 and TRBJ1-2, with D possibly TRBD1 on 6 matching bases. The CDR3 covers 14 residues. Germline CDR1 MNHEY, CDR2 SVGEGT. The germline V and J ends were trimmed by 6 bases and 7 bases, with 18 bases remaining between them.

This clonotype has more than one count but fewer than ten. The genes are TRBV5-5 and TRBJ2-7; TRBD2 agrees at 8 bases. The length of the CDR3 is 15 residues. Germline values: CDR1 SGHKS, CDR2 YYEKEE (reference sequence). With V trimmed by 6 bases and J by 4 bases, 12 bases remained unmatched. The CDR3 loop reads CASNGGEVPTYEQYF. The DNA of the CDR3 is TGTGCCAGCAACGGGGGGGAAGTCCCAACGTACGAGCAGTACTTC.

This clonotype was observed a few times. CDR3 nucleotides: TGTGCCAGCAGTTACGGCAGGGGGGGAGAAAAACTGTTTTTT. Protein product: CASSYGRGGEKLFF. The rearrangement uses TRBV6-5 and TRBJ1-4, with 7 bases fitting TRBD1. V shed 2 bases, J shed 8 bases, and the junction held 5 bases outside the gene matches. Germline CDR1 is MNHEY and CDR2 is SVGAGI. The CDR3 is made up of 14 amino acids.

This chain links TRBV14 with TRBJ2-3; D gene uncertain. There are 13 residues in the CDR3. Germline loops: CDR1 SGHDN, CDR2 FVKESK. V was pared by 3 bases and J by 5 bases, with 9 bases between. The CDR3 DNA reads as TGTGCCAGCAGCCAGAATGTGGGAGATACGCAGTATTTT. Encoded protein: CASSQNVGDTQYF.

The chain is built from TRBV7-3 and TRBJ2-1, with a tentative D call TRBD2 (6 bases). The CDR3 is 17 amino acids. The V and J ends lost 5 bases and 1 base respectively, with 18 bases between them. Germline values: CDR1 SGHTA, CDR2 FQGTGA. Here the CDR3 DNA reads TGTGCCAGCAGCCTAGGAGGTAGCGGATCTTCCTACAATGAGCAGTTCTTC. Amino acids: CASSLGGSGSSYNEQFF.

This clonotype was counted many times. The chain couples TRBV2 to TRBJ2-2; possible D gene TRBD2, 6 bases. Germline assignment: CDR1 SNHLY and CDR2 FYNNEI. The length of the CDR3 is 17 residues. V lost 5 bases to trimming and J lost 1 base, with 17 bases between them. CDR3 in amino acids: CASSPSPTSLNTGELFF. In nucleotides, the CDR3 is TGTGCCAGCAGTCCCTCCCCTACTAGCCTGAACACCGGGGAGCTGTTTTTT.

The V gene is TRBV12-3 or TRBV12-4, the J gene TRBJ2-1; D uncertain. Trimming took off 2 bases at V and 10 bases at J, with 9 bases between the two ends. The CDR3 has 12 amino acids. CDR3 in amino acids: CASSLPVGEQFF. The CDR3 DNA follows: TGTGCCAGCAGTTTACCGGTTGGCGAGCAGTTCTTC.

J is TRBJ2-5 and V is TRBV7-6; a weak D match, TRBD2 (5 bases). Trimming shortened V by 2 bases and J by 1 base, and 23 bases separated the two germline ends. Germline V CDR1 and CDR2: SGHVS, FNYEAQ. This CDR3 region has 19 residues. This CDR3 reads CASSLMLAGGPLAQETQYF. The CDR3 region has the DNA TGTGCCAGCAGCTTAATGTTGGCAGGAGGCCCGTTGGCCCAAGAGACCCAGTACTTC. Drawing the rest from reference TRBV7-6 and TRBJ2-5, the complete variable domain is GAGVSQSPRYKVTKRGQDVALRCDPISGHVSLYWYRQALGQGPEFLTYFNYEAQQDKSGLPNDRFSAERPEGSISTLTIQRTEQRDSAMYRCASSLMLAGGPLAQETQYFGPGTRLLVL.

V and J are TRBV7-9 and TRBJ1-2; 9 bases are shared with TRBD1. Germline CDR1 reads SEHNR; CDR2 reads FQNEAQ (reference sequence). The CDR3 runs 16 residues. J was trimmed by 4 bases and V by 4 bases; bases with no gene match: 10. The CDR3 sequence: CASSYYAGQGTYGYTF. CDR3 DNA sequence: TGTGCCAGCAGCTACTATGCGGGACAGGGAACCTATGGCTACACCTTC.

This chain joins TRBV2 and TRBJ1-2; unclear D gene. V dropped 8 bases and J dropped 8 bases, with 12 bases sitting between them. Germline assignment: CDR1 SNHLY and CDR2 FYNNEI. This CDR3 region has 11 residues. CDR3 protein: CASLERWGYTF. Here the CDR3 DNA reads TGTGCCAGCCTAGAAAGATGGGGCTACACCTTC. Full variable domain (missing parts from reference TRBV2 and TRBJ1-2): EPEVTQTPSHQVTQMGQEVILRCVPISNHLYFYWYRQILGQKVEFLVSFYNNEISEKSEIFDDQFSVERPDGSNFTLKIRSTKLEDSAMYFCASLERWGYTFGSGTRLTVV.

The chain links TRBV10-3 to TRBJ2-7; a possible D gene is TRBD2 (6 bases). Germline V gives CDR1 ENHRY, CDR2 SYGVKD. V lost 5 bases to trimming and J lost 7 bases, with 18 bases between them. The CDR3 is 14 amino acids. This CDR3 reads CAISSTSSPFEQYF. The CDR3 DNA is TGTGCCATCAGTTCAACTAGCTCTCCCTTTGAGCAGTACTTC.

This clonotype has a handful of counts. The CDR3 region has the DNA TGTGCCAGCAGTTTTCGAGGACTAGCGGGGGACTTCTACGAGCAGTACTTC. It translates to CASSFRGLAGDFYEQYF. J is TRBJ2-7 and V is TRBV6-1; the match to TRBD2 covers 13 bases. The CDR3 runs 17 residues. CDR1 and CDR2 from the germline V gene are MNHNS and SASEGT. The V and J ends lost 5 bases and 3 bases, in that order; junction bases with no gene match: 10.

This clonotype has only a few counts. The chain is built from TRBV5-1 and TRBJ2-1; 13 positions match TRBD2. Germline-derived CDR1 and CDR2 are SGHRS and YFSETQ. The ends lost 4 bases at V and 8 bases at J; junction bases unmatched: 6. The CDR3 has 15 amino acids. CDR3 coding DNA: TGCGCCAGCAGCGAGAGGACTAGCGGGAGCGATGAGCAGTTCTTC. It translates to CASSERTSGSDEQFF.

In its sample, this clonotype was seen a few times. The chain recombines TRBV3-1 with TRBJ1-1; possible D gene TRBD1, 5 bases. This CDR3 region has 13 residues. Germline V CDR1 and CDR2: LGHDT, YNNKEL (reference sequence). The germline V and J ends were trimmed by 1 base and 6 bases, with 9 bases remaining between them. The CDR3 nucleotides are TGTGCCAGCAGCCAAGTGGGGGGATCTGAAGCTTTCTTT. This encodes CASSQVGGSEAFF.

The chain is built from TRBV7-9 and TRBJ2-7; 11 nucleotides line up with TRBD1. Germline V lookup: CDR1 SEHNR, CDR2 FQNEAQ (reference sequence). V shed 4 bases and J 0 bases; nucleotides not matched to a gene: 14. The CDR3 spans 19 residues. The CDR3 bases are TGTGCCAGCAGCTCATCGGGACAGGGGGACGCCCCCAACTCCTACGAGCAGTACTTC. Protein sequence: CASSSSGQGDAPNSYEQYF.

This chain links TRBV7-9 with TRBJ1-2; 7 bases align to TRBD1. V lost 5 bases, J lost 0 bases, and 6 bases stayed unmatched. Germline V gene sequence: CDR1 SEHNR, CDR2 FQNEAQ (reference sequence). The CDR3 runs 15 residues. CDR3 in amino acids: CASSPGTASNYGYTF. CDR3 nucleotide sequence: TGTGCCAGCAGCCCAGGGACAGCCTCTAACTATGGCTACACCTTC.

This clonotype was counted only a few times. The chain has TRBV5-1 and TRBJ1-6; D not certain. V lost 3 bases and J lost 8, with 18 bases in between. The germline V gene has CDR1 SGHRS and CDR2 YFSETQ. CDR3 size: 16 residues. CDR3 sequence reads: CASSSSGAGGYSPLHF. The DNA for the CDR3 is TGCGCCAGCAGCTCCTCGGGAGCGGGAGGGTATTCACCCCTCCACTTT.

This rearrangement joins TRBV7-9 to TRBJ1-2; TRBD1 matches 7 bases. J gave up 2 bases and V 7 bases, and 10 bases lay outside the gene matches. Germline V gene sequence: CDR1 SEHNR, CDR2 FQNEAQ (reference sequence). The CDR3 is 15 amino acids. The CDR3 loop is CASTSRAGGNYGYTF. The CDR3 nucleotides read TGTGCCAGCACCTCCAGGGCAGGGGGAAACTATGGCTACACCTTC.

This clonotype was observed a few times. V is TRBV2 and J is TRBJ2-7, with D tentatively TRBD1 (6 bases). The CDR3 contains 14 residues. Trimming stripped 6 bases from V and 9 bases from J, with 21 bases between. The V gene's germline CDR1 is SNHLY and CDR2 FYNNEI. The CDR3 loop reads CASSPRRQQGRQYF. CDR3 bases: TGTGCCAGCAGCCCTAGACGGCAACAGGGTCGGCAGTACTTC.

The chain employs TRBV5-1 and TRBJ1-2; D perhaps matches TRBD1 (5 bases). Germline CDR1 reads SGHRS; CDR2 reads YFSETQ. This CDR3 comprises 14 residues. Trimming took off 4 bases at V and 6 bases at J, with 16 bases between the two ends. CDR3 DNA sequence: TGCGCCAGCAGCCAACCGCAGGGTTCCGATGGCTACACCTTC. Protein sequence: CASSQPQGSDGYTF.

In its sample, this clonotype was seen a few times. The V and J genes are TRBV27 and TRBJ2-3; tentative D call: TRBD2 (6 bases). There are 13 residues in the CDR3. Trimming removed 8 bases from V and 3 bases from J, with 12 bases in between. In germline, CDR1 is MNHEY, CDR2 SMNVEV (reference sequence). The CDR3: CASRWRDTDTQYF. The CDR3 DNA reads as TGTGCCAGCCGGTGGCGGGATACAGATACGCAGTATTTT.

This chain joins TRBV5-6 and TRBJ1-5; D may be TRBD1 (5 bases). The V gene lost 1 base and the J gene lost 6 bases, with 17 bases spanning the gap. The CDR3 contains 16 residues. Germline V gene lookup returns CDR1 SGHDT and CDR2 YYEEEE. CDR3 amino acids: CASSLRTMRGGQPQHF. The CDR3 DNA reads TGTGCCAGCAGCTTGAGGACGATGAGGGGCGGTCAGCCCCAGCATTTT.

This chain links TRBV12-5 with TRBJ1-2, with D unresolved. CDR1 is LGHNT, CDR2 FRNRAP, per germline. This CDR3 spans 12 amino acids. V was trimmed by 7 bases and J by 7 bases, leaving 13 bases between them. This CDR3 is CASAPSIGGYTF. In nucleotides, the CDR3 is TGTGCTAGTGCCCCTTCCATCGGTGGCTACACCTTC.

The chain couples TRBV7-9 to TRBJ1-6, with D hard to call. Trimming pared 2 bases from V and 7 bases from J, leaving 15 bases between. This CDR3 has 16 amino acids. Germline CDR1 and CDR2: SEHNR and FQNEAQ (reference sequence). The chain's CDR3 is CASSLSRAAKNSPLHF. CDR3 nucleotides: TGTGCCAGCAGCTTATCCCGGGCGGCGAAAAATTCACCCCTCCACTTT.